Below are 22 T cell receptor beta chains sequenced from a single sample in a study of shared clonotypes between healthy human individuals. Only in-frame clones appear in the TCRdb table, and some are missing; sequencing was by immunoSEQ multiplex PCR. The data hold fewer than 1 million clones, with 90% to 97% observed a single time. As defined, naive CD8 cells were CD45RO-negative and positively selected for CCR7, with terminally differentiated effector memory CD45RA+ cells excluded. The source material was naive CD8+ T cells sorted from blood. The receptors shown here come from a man aged 25 to 40 in good health.

The chain couples TRBV9 to TRBJ1-1, with D possibly being TRBD1 (6 bases). V lost 4 bases and J lost 1, with 14 bases in between. Looked up from germline, CDR1 is SGDLS and CDR2 is YYNGEE. The length of the CDR3 is 15 residues. For the CDR3, the DNA is TGTGCCAGCAGCCCATCCGGGACAAGGAACACTGAAGCTTTCTTT. Protein product: CASSPSGTRNTEAFF.

This chain uses TRBV7-9 with TRBJ2-5, with D perhaps matching TRBD1 (6 bases). Germline V gives CDR1 SEHNR, CDR2 FQNEAQ (reference sequence). The CDR3 is made up of 13 amino acids. The V end was cut by 5 bases, the J end by 4 bases, with 11 bases between. The DNA of the CDR3 is TGTGCCAGCAGCCCGAGGGGGTCAGAGACCCAGTACTTC. Its translation: CASSPRGSETQYF.

This clone was counted once. This chain links TRBV11-2 with TRBJ2-3; 11 bases line up with TRBD2. Germline values: CDR1 SGHAT, CDR2 FQNNGV. J lost 4 bases, V lost 5 bases, and 11 bases had no gene match. CDR3 length: 17 amino acids. CDR3 DNA: TGTGCCAGCAGCCCCGGGACTAGCGGCTTAGGGGCAGATACGCAGTATTTT. This translates into CASSPGTSGLGADTQYF. The full variable domain, rest sourced from reference TRBV11-2 and TRBJ2-3, is EAGVAQSPRYKIIEKRQSVAFWCNPISGHATLYWYQQILGQGPKLLIQFQNNGVVDDSQLPKDRFSAERLKGVDSTLKIQPAKLEDSAVYLCASSPGTSGLGADTQYFGPGTRLTVL.

The V and J genes are TRBV15 and TRBJ1-1; a possible D gene is TRBD1 (5 bases). V was trimmed by 3 bases and J by 1 base, leaving 15 bases between them. The CDR3 runs to 16 residues. Germline V gene sequence: CDR1 LNHNV, CDR2 YYDKDF (reference sequence). CDR3 amino acids: CATSRGGGYGNTEAFF. The DNA for the CDR3 is TGTGCCACCAGCAGGGGGGGAGGTTACGGGAACACTGAAGCTTTCTTT.

This chain uses TRBV5-6 with TRBJ2-1; D unresolved. The CDR3 length is 11 residues. Germline V gives CDR1 SGHDT, CDR2 YYEEEE. V shed 2 bases and J shed 7 bases, with 4 bases lying between them. The CDR3 DNA reads as TGTGCCAGCAGCTTATGGAATGAGCAGTTCTTC. This codes for CASSLWNEQFF.

This clone was found once. V and J are TRBV28 and TRBJ2-3, with 10 bases aligning to TRBD2. The CDR3 is made up of 16 amino acids. J lost 5 bases, V lost 3 bases, and 8 bases had no gene match. Germline V gene lookup returns CDR1 MDHEN and CDR2 SYDVKM. The chain's CDR3 is CASSLGLAGVKDTQYF. The CDR3, as DNA: TGTGCCAGCAGTTTGGGTCTAGCGGGAGTTAAAGATACGCAGTATTTT.

The rearrangement joins TRBV7-6 to TRBJ2-1; the D gene is possibly TRBD2 (6 bases). Per the germline V gene, CDR1 is SGHVS and CDR2 is FNYEAQ. This CDR3 is 13 amino acids long. V lost 1 base and J 10 bases, leaving 11 bases between the germline ends. The CDR3 spells CASSLGGGLEQFF. CDR3 coding DNA: TGTGCCAGCAGCTTAGGAGGAGGACTAGAGCAGTTCTTC.

This chain joins TRBV6-5 and TRBJ2-1, with 10 nucleotides matching TRBD2. J gave up 9 bases and V 3 bases, and 5 bases lay outside the gene matches. The CDR3 sequence is 14 residues long. CDR1 is MNHEY and CDR2 is SVGAGI in the germline V gene. CDR3: CASSYLAGAGEQFF. DNA for the CDR3: TGTGCCAGCAGTTATCTAGCGGGAGCGGGTGAGCAGTTCTTC.

This clone was seen once. The chain is built from TRBV29-1 and TRBJ2-1, with D possibly matching TRBD2 (6 bases). The length of the CDR3 is 15 residues. CDR1 is SQVTM, CDR2 ANQGSEA, per germline. V was trimmed by 7 bases and J by 3 bases, leaving 19 bases between them. The CDR3 DNA sequence: TGCAGCGGCTCGTCGGGAGCCGAATACTACAATGAGCAGTTCTTC. This sequence encodes CSGSSGAEYYNEQFF.

V is TRBV11-2 and J is TRBJ2-2, with 8 bases lining up with TRBD1. The V gene's germline CDR1 is SGHAT and CDR2 FQNNGV. Trimming at V came to 5 bases and at J to 4 bases, leaving 6 bases not matched to a gene. The CDR3 spans 15 residues. The CDR3 coding sequence is TGTGCCAGCAGCCCGGACAGGGAGTTCACCGGGGAGCTGTTTTTT. Amino acids: CASSPDREFTGELFF.

The sample holds one count of this clone. This rearrangement joins TRBV23-1 to TRBJ1-1, with D possibly TRBD1 on 5 matching bases. TRBV23-1 counts as an open reading frame of uncertain function. CDR3 length: 13 residues. The V end lost 0 bases, the J end lost 11 bases, and 13 bases lay between the germline ends. In DNA, the CDR3 is TGCGCCAGCAGTCAATCGGAGATAGGGGACGCTTTCTTT. Amino acid sequence: CASSQSEIGDAFF.

Here the CDR3 DNA reads TGTGCCAGCAGCAAAGGCGCAGGAGCCTACGAGCAGTACTTC. It yields the protein CASSKGAGAYEQYF. V is TRBV21-1 and J is TRBJ2-7. TRBV21-1 is a pseudogene. CDR3 length: 14 amino acids.

This rearrangement joins TRBV6-4 to TRBJ1-1; 9 nucleotides agree with TRBD1. This CDR3 has 15 residues. The germline CDR1 and CDR2 sequences are MRHNA and SNTAGT. After removal of 4 bases from V and 6 bases from J, the junction contained 9 bases not matched to a gene. This CDR3 reads CASSVSMWDRAEAFF. The CDR3 DNA follows: TGTGCCAGCAGTGTATCGATGTGGGACAGGGCTGAAGCTTTCTTT.

The chain has TRBV29-1 and TRBJ2-4, with D perhaps matching TRBD2 (6 bases). This CDR3 has 15 residues. V was cut by 3 bases and J by 0 bases, with 12 bases left in between. Germline values: CDR1 SQVTM, CDR2 ANQGSEA. CDR3 residues: CSVELADVAKNIQYF. The CDR3 DNA follows: TGCAGCGTTGAGTTAGCGGACGTAGCCAAAAACATTCAGTACTTC. Variable domain in full (rest from reference TRBV29-1 and TRBJ2-4): SAVISQKPSRDICQRGTSLTIQCQVDSQVTMMFWYRQQPGQSLTLIATANQGSEATYESGFVIDKFPISRPNLTFSTLTVSNMSPEDSSIYLCSVELADVAKNIQYFGAGTRLSVL.

The V and J genes are TRBV7-9 and TRBJ2-7, with a tentative D call TRBD1 (6 bases). CDR1 is SEHNR, CDR2 FQNEAQ, per germline (reference sequence). CDR3 size: 16 residues. V was pared by 6 bases and J by 3 bases, with 21 bases between. This CDR3 is CASRPLAAGVNYEQYF. For the CDR3, the DNA is TGTGCCAGCAGACCATTGGCGGCAGGGGTCAACTACGAGCAGTACTTC.

CDR3 residues: CASSHGETQYF. In nucleotides, the CDR3 is TGTGCCAGCAGCCATGGAGAGACCCAGTACTTC. The chain uses TRBV11-3 and TRBJ2-5; D unresolved. The V gene lost 5 bases and the J gene lost 4 bases, with 5 bases spanning the gap. Looked up from germline, CDR1 is SGHNT and CDR2 is YENEEA. There are 11 residues in the CDR3.

The J gene is TRBJ2-3, the V gene TRBV9; D is ambiguous. V shed 3 bases and J shed 2 bases, with 4 bases lying between them. This CDR3 comprises 12 residues. Per germline, CDR1 SGDLS and CDR2 YYNGEE. CDR3 in DNA: TGTGCCAGCAGCGCGTACACAGATACGCAGTATTTT. Its translation is CASSAYTDTQYF.

V gene TRBV7-9 combines with J gene TRBJ2-3; no definite D call. The CDR3 is 13 amino acids. V was trimmed by 6 bases and J by 4 bases, leaving 11 bases between them. Germline assignment: CDR1 SEHNR and CDR2 FQNEAQ (reference sequence). The CDR3 reads CASRPRHSDTQYF. As DNA, the CDR3 is TGTGCCAGCAGGCCTAGGCACTCAGATACGCAGTATTTT.

As for this clone: The sample contains more than one DNA sequence encoding this CDR3. The chain couples TRBV27 to TRBJ2-1, with D possibly TRBD2 on 5 matching bases. Trimming stripped 5 bases from V and 2 bases from J, with 10 bases between. CDR1 is MNHEY, CDR2 SMNVEV, per germline (reference sequence). The CDR3 sequence is 14 residues long. In nucleotides, the CDR3 is TGTGCCAGCAGTCCGCTCGGGACCTACAATGAGCAGTTCTTC. Its translation is CASSPLGTYNEQFF.

This chain uses TRBV19 with TRBJ1-1; 8 bases are shared with TRBD1. Germline values: CDR1 LNHDA, CDR2 SQIVND (reference sequence). Trimming cost V 7 bases and J 7 bases; bases outside gene matches: 5. The CDR3 covers 12 residues. The chain's CDR3 is CASTTGVDEAFF. The DNA of the CDR3 is TGTGCCAGTACGACAGGGGTGGATGAAGCTTTCTTT.

The V gene is TRBV13, the J gene TRBJ1-2; D not resolved. Trimming pared 0 bases from V and 3 bases from J, leaving 5 bases between. Germline CDR1 is PRHDT and CDR2 is FYEKMQ (reference sequence). The CDR3 totals 13 residues. The CDR3 loop reads CASSLGSYYGYTF. CDR3 DNA: TGTGCCAGCAGCTTAGGCTCTTACTATGGCTACACCTTC. Together with reference TRBV13 and TRBJ1-2, the CDR3 gives the full variable domain: AAGVIQSPRHLIKEKRETATLKCYPIPRHDTVYWYQQGPGQDPQFLISFYEKMQSDKGSIPDRFSAQQFSDYHSELNMSSLELGDSALYFCASSLGSYYGYTFGSGTRLTVV.

The chain carries TRBV11-2 and TRBJ2-3; TRBD2 is a possible D gene (5 bases). Per germline, CDR1 SGHAT and CDR2 FQNNGV. The CDR3 length is 14 residues. The V end was cut by 0 bases, the J end by 3 bases, with 7 bases between. The CDR3 region is CASSLDRETDTQYF. In nucleotides, the CDR3 is TGTGCCAGCAGCTTAGATCGGGAAACAGATACGCAGTATTTT.